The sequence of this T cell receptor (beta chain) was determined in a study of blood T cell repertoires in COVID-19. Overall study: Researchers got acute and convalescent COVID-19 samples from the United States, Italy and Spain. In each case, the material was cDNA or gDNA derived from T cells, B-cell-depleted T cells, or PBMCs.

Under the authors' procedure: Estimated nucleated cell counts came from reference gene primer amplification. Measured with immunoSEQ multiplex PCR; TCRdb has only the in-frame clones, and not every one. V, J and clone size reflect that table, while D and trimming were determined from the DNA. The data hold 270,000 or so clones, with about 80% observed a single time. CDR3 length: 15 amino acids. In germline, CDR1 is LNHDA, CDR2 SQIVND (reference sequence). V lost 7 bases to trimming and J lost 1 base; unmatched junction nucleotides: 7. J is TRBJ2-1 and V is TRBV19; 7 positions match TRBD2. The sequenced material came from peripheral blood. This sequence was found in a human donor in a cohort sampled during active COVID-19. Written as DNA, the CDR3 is TGTGCCAGTACCAAGGGACTATCGTCCTACAATGAGCAGTTCTTC. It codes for CASTKGLSSYNEQFF.